What follows are 30 T cell receptor beta chains derived from one specimen sequenced in a study of cytomegalovirus exposure and HLA in healthy donors. Profiling relied on immunoSEQ multiplex PCR, and the TCRdb table lists in-frame clones only, not all of them. Among about 280,000 clones listed, around 87% were seen once. The sample was PBMCs. These receptors were obtained from a woman between 18 and 29 years old in good health and CMV-seronegative.

The chain employs TRBV28 and TRBJ2-5; 7 bases are a match to TRBD1. Germline trimming cut 6 bases from V and 2 bases from J; bases unmatched to any gene: 6. Germline CDR1 MDHEN, CDR2 SYDVKM. The CDR3 contains 14 residues. This CDR3 is CASSQPGQQETQYF. The CDR3 DNA reads TGTGCCAGCAGCCAACCGGGACAGCAAGAGACCCAGTACTTC.

The chain combines TRBV5-1 with TRBJ1-4; 10 positions agree with TRBD1. V dropped 5 bases and J dropped 1; count of bases not matched to a gene: 8. CDR3 length equals 17 residues. CDR1 is SGHRS, CDR2 YFSETQ, per germline. The CDR3 sequence is CASSAGTGVITNEKLFF. The CDR3 bases are TGCGCCAGCAGTGCAGGGACAGGGGTGATAACTAATGAAAAACTGTTTTTT.

This chain joins TRBV5-1 and TRBJ2-1; 14 bases line up with TRBD2. Germline CDR1 SGHRS, CDR2 YFSETQ. V was clipped by 0 bases and J by 10 bases; unmatched bases: 9. This CDR3 is 17 amino acids long. The CDR3 DNA is TGCGCCAGCAGCTTGGGACTAGCGGGAGGGGGGTTGATAGAGCAGTTCTTC. Translation gives CASSLGLAGGGLIEQFF.

The chain links TRBV6-5 to TRBJ2-2, with 7 bases identical to TRBD1. The CDR3 loop spans 15 amino acids. Per germline, CDR1 MNHEY and CDR2 SVGAGI. Trimming at V came to 1 base and at J to 6 bases, leaving 5 bases not matched to a gene. CDR3 region: CASSYFRQGAGELFF. CDR3 nucleotide sequence: TGTGCCAGCAGTTACTTTCGACAGGGTGCCGGGGAGCTGTTTTTT.

This chain connects TRBV27 to TRBJ2-1; weak D call: TRBD1 (6 bases). Germline lookup yields CDR1 MNHEY and CDR2 SMNVEV (reference sequence). V lost 2 bases to trimming and J lost 9 bases, with 14 bases between them. The CDR3 covers 14 residues. CDR3 protein: CASSLRQVYAEQFF. The CDR3 bases are TGTGCCAGCAGTTTAAGACAGGTCTACGCTGAGCAGTTCTTC.

The gene calls are TRBV9 and TRBJ1-2; TRBD1 matches at 9 bases. The CDR3 totals 15 residues. V lost 2 bases, J lost 4 bases, and 6 bases stayed unmatched. Germline loops: CDR1 SGDLS, CDR2 YYNGEE. CDR3 DNA sequence: TGTGCCAGCAGCGTGGCACAGGGGGCGAGCTATGGCTACACCTTC. It yields the protein CASSVAQGASYGYTF.

The chain carries TRBV19 and TRBJ2-5, with 13 bases that match TRBD2. V trimming: 5 bases; J trimming: 8 bases; junction bases outside the gene matches: 8. CDR1 LNHDA and CDR2 SQIVND come from the germline V gene (reference sequence). This CDR3 comprises 15 residues. The CDR3 region has the DNA TGTGCCAGTAGTCCCTCAGGACTAGCGGGAGCCACCCAGTACTTC. Translated: CASSPSGLAGATQYF.

With respect to this clone: The sample carries other DNA sequences with the same CDR3. The chain has TRBV27 and TRBJ2-1; tentative D call: TRBD1 (5 bases). Trimming pared 0 bases from V and 6 bases from J, leaving 12 bases between. CDR1 MNHEY and CDR2 SMNVEV come from the germline V gene (reference sequence). The CDR3 extends over 15 amino acids. The CDR3 region is CASSLSLAGINEQFF. The CDR3 bases are TGTGCCAGCAGTTTATCGTTAGCAGGGATCAATGAGCAGTTCTTC.

This chain joins TRBV11-2 and TRBJ2-1; 11 bases agree with TRBD2. V trimming: 4 bases; J trimming: 8 bases; junction bases outside the gene matches: 7. The CDR3 spans 15 residues. The germline V gene has CDR1 SGHAT and CDR2 FQNNGV. In nucleotides, the CDR3 is TGTGCCAGCAGCTCCCGGACTAGCGGGCTTCATGAGCAGTTCTTC. It encodes CASSSRTSGLHEQFF.

The chain joins TRBV19 to TRBJ1-1, with 11 bases aligning to TRBD1. This CDR3 is 16 amino acids long. The V gene's germline CDR1 is LNHDA and CDR2 SQIVND (reference sequence). V dropped 5 bases and J dropped 1; count of bases not matched to a gene: 6. CDR3 protein: CASSQRDRGRNTEAFF. The CDR3 DNA follows: TGTGCCAGTAGTCAAAGGGACAGGGGGAGGAACACTGAAGCTTTCTTT.

The rearrangement links TRBV6-1 to TRBJ2-1, with D possibly being TRBD2 (6 bases). V lost 7 bases and J 5 bases, leaving 18 bases between the germline ends. This CDR3 has 15 amino acids. CDR1 is MNHNS, CDR2 SASEGT, per germline. The CDR3 sequence is CASKEPGLIDNEQFF. For the CDR3, the DNA is TGTGCCAGCAAAGAACCGGGACTTATAGACAATGAGCAGTTCTTC.

The rearrangement uses TRBV4-1 and TRBJ1-2; the match to TRBD1 covers 9 bases. The CDR3 has 14 amino acids. Germline CDR1 is MGHRA and CDR2 is YSYEKL. V was pared by 4 bases and J by 8 bases, with 8 bases of the junction left unmatched. In DNA, the CDR3 is TGCGCCAGCAGCCCCCAACAGGGGGCACTGGGCTACACCTTC. Residues: CASSPQQGALGYTF.

The V and J genes are TRBV5-1 and TRBJ2-3; D gene uncertain. V was pared by 1 base and J by 6 bases, with 15 bases between. Germline V CDR1 and CDR2: SGHRS, YFSETQ. This CDR3 is 15 amino acids long. The CDR3 region has the DNA TGCGCCAGCAGCTTGACGAATTTAAGAGTGGATACGCAGTATTTT. Protein: CASSLTNLRVDTQYF.

CDR3 nucleotide sequence: TGTGCCAGTAGTATACGGGGACTAGCGGGAGCGCTAGGCTATGAGCAGTTCTTC. It is translated as CASSIRGLAGALGYEQFF. The chain links TRBV19 to TRBJ2-1, with 14 bases identical to TRBD2. The germline CDR1 and CDR2 sequences are LNHDA and SQIVND (reference sequence). V gave up 2 bases and J gave up 8 bases; unmatched junction bases: 11. The CDR3 sequence is 18 residues long.

The V gene is TRBV12-5, the J gene TRBJ1-1; 7 nucleotides agree with TRBD1. The CDR3 is 15 amino acids. CDR1 and CDR2 (germline): LGHNT, FRNRAP. V shed 2 bases and J 4 bases; nucleotides not matched to a gene: 7. In nucleotides, the CDR3 is TGTGCTAGTGGTTTGCAAAGACAGGGTGCCACTGAAGCTTTCTTT. Its protein is CASGLQRQGATEAFF.

The chain uses TRBV7-3 and TRBJ1-2, with 8 bases that match TRBD1. Trimming took 5 bases from V and 5 from J; bases not matched to a gene: 7. The CDR3 sequence is 14 residues long. Germline V gives CDR1 SGHTA, CDR2 FQGTGA. DNA of the CDR3: TGTGCCAGCAGCCCGGACAGGGTCGGGTATGGCTACACCTTC. Amino acids: CASSPDRVGYGYTF.

Comments on this clone: The junction does not match germline at one end; this may be a read error. This sequence joins TRBV7-7 and TRBJ2-1, with TRBD2 matching over 12 bases. Germline values: CDR1 SSHAT, CDR2 FNYEAQ (reference sequence). The CDR3 has 15 residues. CDR3 region: CASSRGLAGSDEQFF. CDR3 nucleotides: TGTGCTAGCAGCCGAGGACTAGCGGGAAGTGATGAGCAGTTCTTC.

This chain uses TRBV4-1 with TRBJ1-4, with D possibly matching TRBD1 (5 bases). The V end lost 1 base, the J end lost 7 bases, and 16 bases lay between the germline ends. Germline V gene lookup returns CDR1 MGHRA and CDR2 YSYEKL. The CDR3 runs to 16 residues. The CDR3 DNA is TGCGCCAGCAGCCAAGTACCCTCTGACAGCCGTGAAAAACTGTTTTTT. Translation: CASSQVPSDSREKLFF.

The chain recombines TRBV7-6 with TRBJ1-2; a possible D gene is TRBD1 (5 bases). The CDR3 loop spans 13 amino acids. Trimming shortened V by 4 bases and J by 1 base, and 7 bases separated the two germline ends. CDR1 SGHVS and CDR2 FNYEAQ come from the germline V gene. In DNA, the CDR3 is TGTGCCAGCAGCTCCGACAGTAACTATGGCTACACCTTC. This encodes CASSSDSNYGYTF. Supplemented by reference TRBV7-6 and TRBJ1-2, the full variable domain reads GAGVSQSPRYKVTKRGQDVALRCDPISGHVSLYWYRQALGQGPEFLTYFNYEAQQDKSGLPNDRFSAERPEGSISTLTIQRTEQRDSAMYRCASSSDSNYGYTFGSGTRLTVV.

The chain employs TRBV7-6 and TRBJ2-7, with TRBD1 as a possible D gene (6 bases). The germline CDR1 and CDR2 sequences are SGHVS and FNYEAQ. Trimming stripped 10 bases from V and 0 bases from J, with 13 bases between. This CDR3 spans 13 amino acids. In nucleotides, the CDR3 is TGTGCCAACCAGAGGGACAACTCCTACGAGCAGTACTTC. Protein product: CANQRDNSYEQYF. The full variable domain, completed using reference TRBV7-6 and TRBJ2-7, is GAGVSQSPRYKVTKRGQDVALRCDPISGHVSLYWYRQALGQGPEFLTYFNYEAQQDKSGLPNDRFSAERPEGSISTLTIQRTEQRDSAMYRCANQRDNSYEQYFGPGTRLTVT.

The chain employs TRBV11-2 and TRBJ2-1; 14 bases agree with TRBD2. The CDR3 sequence is 14 residues long. V was clipped by 3 bases and J by 8 bases; unmatched bases: 0. Germline V gene lookup returns CDR1 SGHAT and CDR2 FQNNGV. The CDR3: CASSLTSGRDEQFF. The CDR3 DNA reads TGTGCCAGCAGCTTGACTAGCGGGAGGGATGAGCAGTTCTTC. Using reference TRBV11-2 and TRBJ2-1 for the parts outside the CDR3, the full variable domain is EAGVAQSPRYKIIEKRQSVAFWCNPISGHATLYWYQQILGQGPKLLIQFQNNGVVDDSQLPKDRFSAERLKGVDSTLKIQPAKLEDSAVYLCASSLTSGRDEQFFGPGTRLTVL.

The J gene is TRBJ2-7, the V gene TRBV30, with 8 bases fitting TRBD2. V dropped 0 bases and J dropped 7; count of bases not matched to a gene: 11. This CDR3 spans 15 amino acids. The germline V gene has CDR1 GTSNPN and CDR2 SVGIG (reference sequence). DNA of the CDR3: TGTGCCTGGAGTGTAGGGTTTCTAGCGGGTTCGGAGCAGTACTTC. Translated, it gives CAWSVGFLAGSEQYF.

The CDR3 loop is CASSRASGSYEQYF. The CDR3 DNA is TGCGCCAGCAGCAGGGCTAGCGGGAGTTACGAGCAGTACTTC. This rearrangement joins TRBV5-1 to TRBJ2-7, with 10 bases identical to TRBD2. Trimming removed 4 bases from V and 4 bases from J; junction bases left unmatched: 5. The CDR3 length is 14 residues. Germline CDR1 and CDR2: SGHRS and YFSETQ. Using reference TRBV5-1 and TRBJ2-7 for the parts outside the CDR3, the full variable domain is KAGVTQTPRYLIKTRGQQVTLSCSPISGHRSVSWYQQTPGQGLQFLFEYFSETQRNKGNFPGRFSGRQFSNSRSEMNVSTLELGDSALYLCASSRASGSYEQYFGPGTRLTVT.

This rearrangement joins TRBV6-5 to TRBJ2-5; TRBD1 is a possible D gene (5 bases). The CDR3 totals 12 residues. V dropped 6 bases and J dropped 3 bases, with 8 bases sitting between them. Per the germline V gene, CDR1 is MNHEY and CDR2 is SVGAGI. The CDR3 here is CASSQGKETQYF. Written as DNA, the CDR3 is TGTGCCAGCAGCCAGGGAAAAGAGACCCAGTACTTC.

The chain joins TRBV5-1 to TRBJ2-4; a weak D match, TRBD1 (6 bases). Looked up from germline, CDR1 is SGHRS and CDR2 is YFSETQ. CDR3 length: 15 residues. V shed 4 bases and J shed 8 bases, with 19 bases lying between them. Written as DNA, the CDR3 is TGCGCCAGCAGCGTGGGTTTTGAGGGGGTGGACATTCAGTACTTC. It specifies CASSVGFEGVDIQYF.

The chain links TRBV4-1 to TRBJ2-7, with D possibly being TRBD2 (5 bases). Trimming stripped 0 bases from V and 6 bases from J, with 12 bases between. The CDR3 totals 14 residues. CDR1 and CDR2 (germline): MGHRA, YSYEKL. CDR3 DNA sequence: TGCGCCAGCAGCCAAGAAAGAGGGTCTGGCGAGCAGTACTTC. Its protein is CASSQERGSGEQYF.

This clone was seen once. The rearrangement uses TRBV2 and TRBJ1-2; D remains ambiguous. Germline V gene sequence: CDR1 SNHLY, CDR2 FYNNEI. The CDR3 has 12 amino acids. V was cut by 8 bases and J by 2 bases, with 9 bases left in between. The CDR3 nucleotides read TGTGCCAGCGCCGCGGGGAACTATGGCTACACCTTC. Its protein product is CASAAGNYGYTF.

The chain joins TRBV7-6 to TRBJ1-1; the match to TRBD1 covers 10 bases. V gave up 0 bases and J gave up 5 bases; unmatched junction bases: 0. This CDR3 spans 14 amino acids. Germline V gene lookup returns CDR1 SGHVS and CDR2 FNYEAQ. The CDR3 sequence: CASSLADRGTEAFF. The CDR3 DNA reads TGTGCCAGCAGCTTAGCGGACAGGGGGACTGAAGCTTTCTTT. Variable domain in full (rest from reference TRBV7-6 and TRBJ1-1): GAGVSQSPRYKVTKRGQDVALRCDPISGHVSLYWYRQALGQGPEFLTYFNYEAQQDKSGLPNDRFSAERPEGSISTLTIQRTEQRDSAMYRCASSLADRGTEAFFGQGTRLTVV.

The J gene is TRBJ2-7, the V gene TRBV2, with TRBD2 matching 7 bases. The length of the CDR3 is 17 residues. Germline V lookup: CDR1 SNHLY, CDR2 FYNNEI. With 0 bases clipped from V and 6 bases from J, the junction kept 14 bases outside the gene matches. The CDR3 loop is CASSEALPYGGGREQYF. For the CDR3, the DNA is TGTGCCAGCAGTGAAGCGCTTCCGTATGGGGGAGGGCGCGAGCAGTACTTC.

This chain links TRBV13 with TRBJ2-1; perhaps TRBD1 as D (7 bases). This CDR3 has 16 residues. V was shortened by 0 bases and J by 8 bases, with 17 bases between the two germline ends. Germline CDR1 reads PRHDT; CDR2 reads FYEKMQ (reference sequence). The DNA of the CDR3 is TGTGCCAGCAGCTTAGGCGAGGCAGGGGGGATCGATGAGCAGTTCTTC. Translated: CASSLGEAGGIDEQFF.